Following are 5 T cell receptor beta chains from one sample sequenced in a study of CD8 T cells in ankylosing spondylitis. TCRdb fed the 5' RACE reads into MiXCR, producing one record per CDR3 protein. The sample includes roughly 150,000 distinct CDR3 sequences, 9.8% of them seen just once. The sequenced sample was blood, either unsorted or a sorted T cell fraction (not recorded which). These TCRs come from a female donor with ankylosing spondylitis or in good health (not recorded which).

Only a few counts were recorded for this clonotype. The CDR3 loop is CASTGGGGYTEAFF. The CDR3 nucleotides are TGTGCCAGCACCGGGGGCGGAGGGTACACTGAAGCTTTCTTT. This rearrangement joins TRBV7-9 to TRBJ1-1; TRBD1 is a possible D gene (6 bases). Germline values: CDR1 SEHNR, CDR2 FQNEAQ (reference sequence). The CDR3 covers 14 residues. V lost 7 bases to trimming and J lost 3 bases, with 15 bases between them.

At least ten counts were recorded for this clonotype. This rearrangement joins TRBV12-3 or TRBV12-4 to TRBJ1-2; D unclear. Trimming cost V 0 bases and J 4 bases, with 9 bases left between them. The CDR3 is 14 amino acids. The CDR3 bases are TGTGCCAGCAGTTTAGCGGAGGAGTTCTATGGCTACACCTTC. Its protein is CASSLAEEFYGYTF.

This chain's CDR3 is CASSLSGRGEQYF. In DNA form, the CDR3 reads TGTGCCAGCAGTTTGAGCGGGAGGGGCGAGCAGTACTTC. This sequence joins TRBV6-2 or TRBV6-3 and TRBJ2-7, with 10 bases fitting TRBD2. The CDR3 is 13 amino acids. Germline V gene lookup returns CDR1 MNHEY and CDR2 SVGEGT. The V and J ends lost 4 bases and 6 bases, in that order; junction bases with no gene match: 3.

This clonotype was picked up a small number of times. The gene calls are TRBV9 and TRBJ1-3; D ambiguous. Germline V lookup: CDR1 SGDLS, CDR2 YYNGEE. The CDR3 has 16 residues. Trimming took off 3 bases at V and 8 bases at J, with 21 bases between the two ends. The CDR3 reads CASSGLSDGSFDTIYF. CDR3 nucleotides: TGTGCCAGCAGCGGACTCTCCGACGGCTCGTTCGACACCATATATTTT.

This clonotype was counted only a few times. V is TRBV7-7 and J is TRBJ2-5; D possibly corresponds to TRBD2 (5 bases). The CDR3 runs to 13 residues. V lost 5 bases and J 5 bases, leaving 12 bases between the germline ends. Germline V CDR1 and CDR2: SSHAT, FNYEAQ (reference sequence). The CDR3 nucleotides read TGTGCCAGCAGCGACTACCCGGGGGAGACCCAGTACTTC. Its protein product is CASSDYPGETQYF.